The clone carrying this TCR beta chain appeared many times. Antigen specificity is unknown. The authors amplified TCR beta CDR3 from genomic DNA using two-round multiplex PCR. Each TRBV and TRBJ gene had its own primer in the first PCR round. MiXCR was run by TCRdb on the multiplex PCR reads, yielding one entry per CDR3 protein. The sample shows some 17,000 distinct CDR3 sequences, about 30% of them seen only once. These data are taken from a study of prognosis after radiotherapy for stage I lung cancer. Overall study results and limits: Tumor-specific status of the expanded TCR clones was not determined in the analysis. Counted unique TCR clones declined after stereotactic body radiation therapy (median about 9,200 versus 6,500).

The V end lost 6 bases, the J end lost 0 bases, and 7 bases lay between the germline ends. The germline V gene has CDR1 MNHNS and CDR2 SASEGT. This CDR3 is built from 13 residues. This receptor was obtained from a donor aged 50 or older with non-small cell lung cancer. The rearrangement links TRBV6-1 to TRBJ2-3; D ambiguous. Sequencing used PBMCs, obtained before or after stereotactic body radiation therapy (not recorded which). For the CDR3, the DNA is TGTGCCAGCAGCCATCCTAGCACAGATACGCAGTATTTT. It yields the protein CASSHPSTDTQYF.